This T cell receptor beta chain was sequenced in a study of shared clonotypes between healthy human individuals. Study results and caveats: In having few donors, the study represented limited genetic and exposure-history diversity. Sequencing depth was expected to influence donor clonotype sharing.

As concerns this clone: Antigen specificity is unknown.

In the original analysis: With immunoSEQ giving junction-only sequences and no quality scores, filtering differed. This table comes from immunoSEQ multiplex PCR, and its TCRdb copy is limited to in-frame clones, with some not included. V and J calls and clone size follow that table, whereas D and trimming were derived from the DNA. The sample yields some 800,000 clones, 80% to 95% seen once. CDR1 is SGDLS and CDR2 is YYNGEE in the germline V gene. V gave up 0 bases and J gave up 6 bases, with 18 bases separating them. This CDR3 contains 16 residues. The naive CD8 subset, CD45RO-negative cells positively selected for CCR7, excluded terminally differentiated effector memory CD45RA+ cells.

The chain uses TRBV9 and TRBJ2-5; D is uncertain. What was sequenced was naive CD8+ T cells sorted from blood. The receptor comes from a man aged 25-45 years in good health. CDR3 region: CASSVDRVAMGKTQYF. The DNA for the CDR3 is TGTGCCAGCAGCGTAGATAGAGTAGCCATGGGGAAGACCCAGTACTTC.